This T cell receptor (beta chain) stems from a study of blood T cell repertoires in COVID-19. Study-level information: The cDNA or gDNA used as material had been derived from T cells, B-cell-depleted T cells, or PBMCs.

With V trimmed by 4 bases and J by 3 bases, 10 bases remained unmatched. CDR3 size: 17 residues. Germline V gene data show CDR1 as MNHEY and CDR2 as SMNVEV (reference sequence). In the original workflow: Nucleated cell number was recorded as an estimate derived from reference gene primer amplification. Some clones are missing from TCRdb's copy, which holds only in-frame ones; the method was immunoSEQ multiplex PCR. V, J and clone size are taken as reported in that table, and D and trimming were inferred from the DNA itself. Of fewer than 85,000 clones detected, about 87% appear once; the ten largest clones hold over 8.5%.

The origin of this receptor is a human donor in a cohort sampled during active COVID-19. The specimen was peripheral blood. This rearrangement joins TRBV27 to TRBJ1-2; 11 nucleotides line up with TRBD1. CDR3 region: CASSSGTGGLSDYGYTF. The CDR3 coding sequence is TGTGCCAGCAGTTCCGGGACAGGGGGTCTTAGTGACTATGGCTACACCTTC.